Listed below are T cell receptor beta chains from one sample, sequenced in a study of regulatory T cells in long-lasting Graves disease. One entry per CDR3 protein results from TCRdb running MiXCR on the multiplex PCR reads. The sample records roughly 500,000 distinct CDR3 sequences, around 12% being singletons. A further study also used this sample, focusing on T cells in Graves' hyperthyroidism and ophthalmopathy.

The sample in question was peripheral blood mononuclear cells (PBMCs), obtained at new diagnosis, from a patient treated with antithyroid drugs. The receptor set was obtained from a woman in her thirties with Graves disease. Each CDR3 is given with its conserved first and last residue. D genes are given only for firm matches. Rows give clone size only sometimes, using once, few, many, or a class for an expanded clone.

j_call: TRBJ1-4
d_call: .
clone_size: many
v_call: TRBV15
cdr3_aa: CATSRDSGAGEKLFF
cdr3_nt: TGTGCCACCAGCAGAGATTCCGGGGCTGGCGAAAAACTGTTTTTT

j_call: TRBJ1-1
d_call: .
clone_size: many
v_call: TRBV6-1
cdr3_aa: CASSPLQGAADTEAFF
cdr3_nt: TGTGCCAGCAGCCCTCTCCAGGGCGCGGCGGACACTGAAGCTTTCTTT

j_call: TRBJ2-3
d_call: TRBD2
clone_size: .
v_call: TRBV9
cdr3_aa: CASSVAPSGGGGDTQYF
cdr3_nt: TGTGCCAGCAGCGTAGCGCCTAGCGGAGGTGGGGGAGATACGCAGTATTTT

j_call: TRBJ1-5
d_call: .
clone_size: many
v_call: TRBV20-1
cdr3_aa: CSASGSSHQPQHF
cdr3_nt: TGCAGTGCTAGTGGGTCCTCTCATCAGCCCCAGCATTTT

j_call: TRBJ2-2
d_call: TRBD2
clone_size: many
v_call: TRBV11-3
cdr3_aa: CASSKYGTSRNTGELFF
cdr3_nt: TGTGCCAGCAGCAAATACGGGACTAGCCGGAACACCGGGGAGCTGTTTTTT

j_call: TRBJ2-7
d_call: TRBD1
clone_size: many
v_call: TRBV18
cdr3_aa: CASSPQTGDEQYF
cdr3_nt: TGTGCCAGCTCACCCCAGACAGGGGACGAGCAGTACTTC

j_call: TRBJ2-2
d_call: .
clone_size: many
v_call: TRBV14
cdr3_aa: CASSQDPARYHANTGELFF
cdr3_nt: TGTGCCAGCAGCCAAGATCCCGCCAGGTACCACGCGAACACCGGGGAGCTGTTTTTT

j_call: TRBJ2-7
d_call: .
clone_size: few
v_call: TRBV19
cdr3_aa: CASTAADEQYF
cdr3_nt: TGTGCCAGTACCGCAGCGGACGAGCAGTACTTC

j_call: TRBJ1-1
d_call: .
clone_size: few
v_call: TRBV7-9
cdr3_aa: CASSFPGAGLAFF
cdr3_nt: TGTGCCAGCAGCTTCCCCGGGGCAGGGTTGGCTTTCTTT

j_call: TRBJ1-1
d_call: .
clone_size: many
v_call: TRBV28
cdr3_aa: CASSFRVHPEAFF
cdr3_nt: TGTGCCAGCAGTTTTCGAGTGCACCCAGAAGCTTTCTTT

j_call: TRBJ1-5
d_call: .
clone_size: many
v_call: TRBV27
cdr3_aa: CASRDGSLPHQPQHF
cdr3_nt: TGTGCCAGCAGGGATGGATCTCTCCCTCATCAGCCCCAGCATTTT

j_call: TRBJ2-3
d_call: .
clone_size: many
v_call: TRBV7-9
cdr3_aa: CASSFQEIYTDTQYF
cdr3_nt: TGTGCCAGCAGCTTCCAGGAGATATACACAGATACGCAGTATTTT

j_call: TRBJ2-7
d_call: TRBD2
clone_size: many
v_call: TRBV10-3
cdr3_aa: CAISDAGVSYEQYF
cdr3_nt: TGTGCCATCAGTGATGCGGGGGTCTCCTACGAGCAGTACTTC

j_call: TRBJ1-1
d_call: .
clone_size: many
v_call: TRBV19
cdr3_aa: CASTQTLNTEAFF
cdr3_nt: TGTGCCAGTACGCAAACCCTGAACACTGAAGCTTTCTTT

j_call: TRBJ2-7
d_call: TRBD1
clone_size: .
v_call: TRBV7-9
cdr3_aa: CASSLPPTGTEALDPYEQYF
cdr3_nt: TGTGCCAGCAGCTTGCCTCCGACAGGGACAGAAGCCCTTGATCCTTACGAGCAGTACTTC

j_call: TRBJ2-7
d_call: .
clone_size: .
v_call: TRBV28
cdr3_aa: CATQRTPAYEQYF
cdr3_nt: TGTGCCACTCAGAGGACACCCGCCTACGAGCAGTACTTC

j_call: TRBJ2-6
d_call: .
clone_size: few
v_call: TRBV19
cdr3_aa: CASTLTDSSGANVLTF
cdr3_nt: TGTGCCAGTACCCTGACAGATAGCTCTGGGGCCAACGTCCTGACTTTC

j_call: TRBJ1-6
d_call: .
clone_size: many
v_call: TRBV10-2
cdr3_aa: CASSDPSGFRSPLHF
cdr3_nt: TGCGCCAGCAGTGATCCGTCGGGGTTTCGGTCACCCCTCCACTTT

j_call: TRBJ2-5
d_call: .
clone_size: many
v_call: TRBV11-2
cdr3_aa: CASSLGWAQYF
cdr3_nt: TGTGCCAGCAGCTTAGGGTGGGCCCAGTACTTC

j_call: TRBJ2-7
d_call: TRBD1
clone_size: many
v_call: TRBV5-5
cdr3_aa: CASTQSVLGGTGNPERAHEQYF
cdr3_nt: TGTGCCAGCACCCAGTCGGTCCTTGGCGGGACAGGGAACCCGGAACGCGCGCACGAGCAGTACTTC

j_call: TRBJ2-7
d_call: .
clone_size: many
v_call: TRBV7-9
cdr3_aa: CASSLGHRDTYEQYF
cdr3_nt: TGTGCCAGCAGCTTAGGGCACCGGGATACATACGAGCAGTACTTC

j_call: TRBJ1-4
d_call: .
clone_size: .
v_call: TRBV7-9
cdr3_aa: CASSLGGTVMTEKLFF
cdr3_nt: TGTGCCAGCAGCTTAGGAGGGACGGTTATGACTGAAAAACTGTTTTTT

j_call: TRBJ1-1
d_call: .
clone_size: many
v_call: TRBV30
cdr3_aa: CAWSPKGTRDTEAFF
cdr3_nt: TGTGCCTGGAGCCCGAAGGGGACACGCGACACTGAAGCTTTCTTT

j_call: TRBJ1-1
d_call: .
clone_size: many
v_call: TRBV30
cdr3_aa: CAWSVRQMNTEAFF
cdr3_nt: TGTGCCTGGAGTGTACGCCAGATGAACACTGAAGCTTTCTTT

j_call: TRBJ1-1
d_call: .
clone_size: .
v_call: TRBV5-1
cdr3_aa: CASMAGSSMNTEAFF
cdr3_nt: TGCGCCAGCATGGCCGGGTCGAGCATGAACACTGAAGCTTTCTTT

j_call: TRBJ1-1
d_call: TRBD1
clone_size: many
v_call: TRBV6-2/TRBV6-3
cdr3_aa: CASSQLHSGTVSAFF
cdr3_nt: TGTGCCAGCAGCCAACTTCATTCGGGGACAGTATCAGCTTTCTTT

j_call: TRBJ2-3
d_call: .
clone_size: many
v_call: TRBV12-3/TRBV12-4
cdr3_aa: CASSPADWRDGTDTQYF
cdr3_nt: TGTGCCAGCAGCCCGGCGGATTGGCGGGATGGCACAGATACGCAGTATTTT

j_call: TRBJ1-5
d_call: .
clone_size: many
v_call: TRBV2
cdr3_aa: CASSHRDQPQHF
cdr3_nt: TGTGCCAGCAGTCACAGGGATCAGCCCCAGCATTTT

j_call: TRBJ1-2
d_call: .
clone_size: many
v_call: TRBV7-2
cdr3_aa: CASSLRTVGGPYGYTF
cdr3_nt: TGTGCCAGCAGCTTACGGACAGTTGGGGGTCCCTATGGCTACACCTTC

j_call: TRBJ1-1
d_call: .
clone_size: .
v_call: TRBV19
cdr3_aa: CASTMTENTEAFF
cdr3_nt: TGTGCCAGTACGATGACAGAGAACACTGAAGCTTTCTTT

j_call: TRBJ2-2
d_call: .
clone_size: .
v_call: TRBV10-3
cdr3_aa: CAISGEGATGELFF
cdr3_nt: TGTGCCATCAGTGGAGAGGGTGCCACCGGGGAGCTGTTTTTT

j_call: TRBJ1-1
d_call: .
clone_size: many
v_call: TRBV7-3
cdr3_aa: CASRLGQNTEAFF
cdr3_nt: TGTGCCAGCAGACTCGGACAGAACACTGAAGCTTTCTTT

j_call: TRBJ1-1
d_call: .
clone_size: many
v_call: TRBV3-1
cdr3_aa: CASSQVGGKISNTEAFF
cdr3_nt: TGTGCCAGCAGCCAAGTGGGGGGGAAAATCTCGAACACTGAAGCTTTCTTT

j_call: TRBJ2-5
d_call: .
clone_size: many
v_call: TRBV11-2
cdr3_aa: CASSLARAKTQYF
cdr3_nt: TGTGCCAGCAGCTTAGCCAGGGCGAAGACCCAGTACTTC

j_call: TRBJ1-5
d_call: TRBD1
clone_size: many
v_call: TRBV30
cdr3_aa: CAWSVETGAHYSNQPQHF
cdr3_nt: TGTGCCTGGAGTGTAGAGACAGGGGCCCATTATAGCAATCAGCCCCAGCATTTT

j_call: TRBJ2-1
d_call: TRBD2
clone_size: many
v_call: TRBV29-1
cdr3_aa: CSVRLAGSYNEQFF
cdr3_nt: TGCAGCGTTCGTCTAGCGGGCTCCTACAATGAGCAGTTCTTC

j_call: TRBJ2-3
d_call: .
clone_size: .
v_call: TRBV20-1
cdr3_aa: CSARTLATLTDTQYF
cdr3_nt: TGCAGTGCTAGGACTCTAGCCACACTCACAGATACGCAGTATTTT

j_call: TRBJ2-5
d_call: TRBD2
clone_size: few
v_call: TRBV24-1
cdr3_aa: CATSDRARTSGRAEETQYF
cdr3_nt: TGTGCCACCAGTGACAGGGCCCGGACTAGCGGGAGGGCGGAAGAGACCCAGTACTTC

j_call: TRBJ2-1
d_call: .
clone_size: many
v_call: TRBV19
cdr3_aa: CASSDEQFF
cdr3_nt: TGTGCCAGCAGCGATGAGCAGTTCTTC

j_call: TRBJ2-7
d_call: TRBD2
clone_size: many
v_call: TRBV7-2
cdr3_aa: CASSSNSGRAGEQYF
cdr3_nt: TGTGCCAGCAGCTCGAATAGCGGGAGGGCCGGCGAGCAGTACTTC

j_call: TRBJ1-4
d_call: .
clone_size: .
v_call: TRBV5-6
cdr3_aa: CASSSRPGGGVEKLFF
cdr3_nt: TGTGCCAGCAGCTCCCGACCAGGAGGGGGTGTTGAAAAACTGTTTTTT

j_call: TRBJ2-1
d_call: TRBD2
clone_size: many
v_call: TRBV20-1
cdr3_aa: CSAREGAGGNEQFF
cdr3_nt: TGCAGTGCTAGAGAGGGAGCGGGAGGGAATGAGCAGTTCTTC

j_call: TRBJ2-1
d_call: .
clone_size: many
v_call: TRBV28
cdr3_aa: CASSLVLDEQFF
cdr3_nt: TGTGCCAGCAGTTTAGTCTTGGATGAGCAGTTCTTC

j_call: TRBJ2-2
d_call: TRBD2
clone_size: .
v_call: TRBV7-9
cdr3_aa: CATRLAGVHFTGELFF
cdr3_nt: TGTGCCACCAGACTAGCGGGCGTGCACTTTACCGGGGAGCTGTTTTTT

j_call: TRBJ2-7
d_call: .
clone_size: many
v_call: TRBV29-1
cdr3_aa: CSVGSGGQSYEQYF
cdr3_nt: TGCAGCGTCGGGAGCGGGGGACAGAGCTACGAGCAGTACTTC

j_call: TRBJ2-1
d_call: TRBD1
clone_size: .
v_call: TRBV20-1
cdr3_aa: CSAPDRSGNYNEQFF
cdr3_nt: TGCAGTGCCCCGGACAGGTCTGGGAACTACAATGAGCAGTTCTTC

j_call: TRBJ1-2
d_call: .
clone_size: few
v_call: TRBV4-1
cdr3_aa: CASSQVRDRYGYTF
cdr3_nt: TGCGCCAGCAGCCAAGTAAGGGACCGATATGGCTACACCTTC

j_call: TRBJ1-3
d_call: .
clone_size: many
v_call: TRBV30
cdr3_aa: CAWSDRANFPSGNTIYF
cdr3_nt: TGTGCCTGGTCTGATAGGGCGAACTTTCCCTCTGGAAACACCATATATTTT

j_call: TRBJ2-3
d_call: .
clone_size: many
v_call: TRBV6-1
cdr3_aa: CASSEAPLGDTQYF
cdr3_nt: TGTGCCAGCAGTGAAGCTCCACTTGGGGATACGCAGTATTTT

j_call: TRBJ2-5
d_call: TRBD1
clone_size: many
v_call: TRBV6-1
cdr3_aa: CASSPSPGQHYSSLVETQYF
cdr3_nt: TGTGCCAGCAGTCCTTCACCGGGACAGCATTACTCCTCCCTGGTAGAGACCCAGTACTTC

j_call: TRBJ2-7
d_call: .
clone_size: many
v_call: TRBV11-3
cdr3_aa: CASPGRYEQYF
cdr3_nt: TGTGCCTCACCGGGGCGATACGAGCAGTACTTC

j_call: TRBJ2-3
d_call: TRBD2
clone_size: many
v_call: TRBV7-2
cdr3_aa: CASSLALAGRTDTQYF
cdr3_nt: TGTGCCAGCAGCTTAGCTCTAGCGGGCCGCACAGATACGCAGTATTTT

j_call: TRBJ2-7
d_call: .
clone_size: .
v_call: TRBV7-2
cdr3_aa: CASSLGLTNTYERYF
cdr3_nt: TGTGCCAGCAGCTTAGGGCTTACAAACACCTACGAGCGGTACTTC

j_call: TRBJ2-1
d_call: .
clone_size: .
v_call: TRBV9
cdr3_aa: CASSPPFPAGSYNEQFF
cdr3_nt: TGTGCCAGCAGCCCCCCTTTTCCGGCTGGCTCCTACAATGAGCAGTTCTTC

j_call: TRBJ1-5
d_call: TRBD1
clone_size: many
v_call: TRBV2
cdr3_aa: CASNTGGAPGQPQHF
cdr3_nt: TGTGCCAGCAATACAGGGGGCGCCCCAGGTCAGCCCCAGCATTTT

j_call: TRBJ1-2
d_call: .
clone_size: many
v_call: TRBV6-1
cdr3_aa: CASSFRQTNYGYTF
cdr3_nt: TGTGCCAGCAGCTTTCGACAGACTAACTATGGCTACACCTTC

j_call: TRBJ2-4
d_call: TRBD2
clone_size: .
v_call: TRBV11-2
cdr3_aa: CASSLRLAGVKNIQYF
cdr3_nt: TGTGCCAGCAGCTTAAGGCTAGCGGGAGTCAAAAACATTCAGTACTTC

j_call: TRBJ2-7
d_call: .
clone_size: few
v_call: TRBV4-1
cdr3_aa: CASSYLLGRRRRAYEQYF
cdr3_nt: TGCGCCAGCAGCTACCTACTGGGGCGGCGACGCCGAGCCTACGAGCAGTACTTC